This T cell receptor beta chain was captured by sequencing in a study of blood T cell repertoires in COVID-19 (dated by TCRdb to 2020 to 2021). As for the study more broadly: Collaborator samples came from the United States, Italy and Spain and covered acute and convalescent phases of COVID-19. The prospective study material was composed of cDNA or gDNA derived from T cells, B-cell-depleted T cells, or PBMCs. Deeply sampled blood TCRbeta repertoires from subjects exposed to, actively infected with, or recovered from COVID-19 were included in the dataset. The repertoires were released in a freely available public database meant as a resource for research on the immune response to SARS-CoV-2. Samples came from the ongoing ImmuneRACE study (first 160 participants) plus 1,254 subjects from 6 global collaborators. A de-identified subject ID, COVID-19 status, age in years and sex were almost always included in the sample metadata. Where available, HLA class I and class II types were obtained from metadata supplied by the sample provider rather than from assay-based typing.

The full study reports these points: Clinical and demographic metadata were provided uncurated, with the amount varying by source and participant.

TCRbeta CDR3 regions were amplified from genomic DNA by means of the immunoSEQ Assay, a bias-controlled multiplex PCR. The study's own analysis went as follows. Within the assay, amplification of reference gene primers was used to estimate how many nucleated cells each sample contained. To quantify the absolute abundance of each unique TCRbeta CDR3 rearrangement, sequence reads were collapsed and filtered. For each sample, productive Simpson clonality was calculated as the square root of Simpson's diversity index across productive rearrangements. TCRdb mirrors the immuneACCESS table, restricted to in-frame sequences. Some clones are absent from its copies; in checked studies, under half trace to an unresolved V gene, and the reason for the others is unknown. V, J and clone size reflect that table, while D and trimming were determined from the DNA. The sample contains just over 80,000 clones, approximately 80% of them found a single time. The biggest ten clones account for about 45% of the sample.

Worth noting for this clone: The antigen this receptor binds is unknown. No base quality information exists; no much larger clone differs at one position.

Its CDR3 holds 16 amino acids, cysteine through phenylalanine. The read is trimmed to its CDR3 DNA, 48 bases read in frame from base 1. V is pared back by 4 bases and J by 4 bases, with 20 bases lying between the germline termini. Per the germline V gene, SGHRS is the CDR1 and YFSETQ is the CDR2. The collaborating institutions used their own protocols to collect whole blood in K2EDTA tubes. For TCRbeta analysis, collaborators shipped samples in one of three forms: frozen whole blood, isolated PBMCs, or DNA extracted from either of those sample types. The receptor chain draws on TRBV5-1 and TRBJ1-2; TRBD1 is a possible D gene, resting on 6 matching bases. The specimen sequenced was peripheral blood. The sequence was collected from a man older than 75 with acute or convalescent COVID-19. The DNA sequence follows: TGCGCCAGCAGCCGACTGGGGGCAGCGAGTCCCTATGGCTACACCTTC. Its protein is CASSRLGAASPYGYTF. The variable domain in full, with residues beyond the CDR3 obtained from the reference TRBV5-1 and TRBJ1-2 genes, is KAGVTQTPRYLIKTRGQQVTLSCSPISGHRSVSWYQQTPGQGLQFLFEYFSETQRNKGNFPGRFSGRQFSNSRSEMNVSTLELGDSALYLCASSRLGAASPYGYTFGSGTRLTVV.